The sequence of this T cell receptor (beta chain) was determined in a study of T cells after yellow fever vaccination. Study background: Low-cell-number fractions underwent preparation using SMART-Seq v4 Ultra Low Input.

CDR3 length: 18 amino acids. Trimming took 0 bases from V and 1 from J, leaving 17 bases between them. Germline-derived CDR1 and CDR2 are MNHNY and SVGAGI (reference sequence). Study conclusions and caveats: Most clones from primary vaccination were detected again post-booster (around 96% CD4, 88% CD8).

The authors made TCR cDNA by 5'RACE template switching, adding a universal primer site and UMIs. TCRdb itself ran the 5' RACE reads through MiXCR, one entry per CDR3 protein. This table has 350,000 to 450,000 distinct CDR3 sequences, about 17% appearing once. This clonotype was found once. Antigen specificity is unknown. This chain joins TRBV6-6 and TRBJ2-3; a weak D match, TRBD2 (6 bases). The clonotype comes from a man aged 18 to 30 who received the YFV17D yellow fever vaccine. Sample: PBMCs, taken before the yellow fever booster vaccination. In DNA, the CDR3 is TGTGCCAGCAGTTACTCGAGGGGACTCTCTTCTGGCACAGATACGCAGTATTTT. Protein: CASSYSRGLSSGTDTQYF.